This T cell receptor (beta chain) came from a study of CD8 T cells in ankylosing spondylitis (dated by TCRdb to between 2016 and 2019). Describing the broader study: The study set out to find disease-linked TCR variants by profiling T cell receptor beta repertoires in ankylosing spondylitis patients and healthy donors. In total, the full study cohort was made up of over a hundred healthy donors and 25 ankylosing spondylitis patients. Samples of peripheral blood were taken, and for ankylosing spondylitis patients, synovial fluid was collected as well. The research as a whole found: Some motif variants were previously reported in synovial fluid and blood of reactive arthritis patients, suggesting common disease-initiation mechanisms. According to the report, matched synovial fluid samples from ankylosing spondylitis patients were significantly enriched for the disease-linked clones. A CD8+ phenotype was shown by the disease-linked clones, which were found at relatively low frequencies in peripheral blood. Blood from ankylosing spondylitis patients appeared to be characterized by a TCR beta motif composed of about eight highly homologous amino acid variants.

Relative to germline, V is 3 bases shorter and J is 5 bases shorter, with 7 bases between their ends. CDR1 ENHRY and CDR2 SYGVKD are derived from the germline V gene. Counted from cysteine to phenylalanine, this CDR3 has 12 amino acids. Of the read, only the CDR3 DNA is kept; its 36 bases are in frame from base 1. On this clonotype: Its cognate antigen has yet to be identified. It has no much larger one-base neighbor in the sample; base qualities were not kept.

Reads for this sample came from an Illumina HiSeq 2500. Quantitative 5'-RACE with molecular barcodes was the method used to prepare the TCR beta libraries. In the source study's methods: To identify disease-linked TCR variants, a new computational method was used, one built on a probabilistic model of VDJ rearrangement. TCRdb passed the public sequencing reads through fastp at Q25 and MiXCR, retaining productive beta sequences. Entries are consolidated by CDR3 protein sequence, retaining the most common genes and DNA. The authors' filters were not applied to this entry. The sample table holds about 260,000 distinct CDR3 sequences, of which 20% were seen once. Less than 9% of the sample goes to the ten largest clones.

Sequenced input: blood, either unsorted or a sorted T cell fraction (not recorded which). The chain was built from TRBV10-3 and TRBJ2-5; the D gene is unclear. The sequence was obtained from a male donor with ankylosing spondylitis or in good health (not recorded which). The nucleotide sequence reads TGTGCCATCAGTGACGGTCCTGAGACCCAGTACTTC. The resulting protein is CAISDGPETQYF.